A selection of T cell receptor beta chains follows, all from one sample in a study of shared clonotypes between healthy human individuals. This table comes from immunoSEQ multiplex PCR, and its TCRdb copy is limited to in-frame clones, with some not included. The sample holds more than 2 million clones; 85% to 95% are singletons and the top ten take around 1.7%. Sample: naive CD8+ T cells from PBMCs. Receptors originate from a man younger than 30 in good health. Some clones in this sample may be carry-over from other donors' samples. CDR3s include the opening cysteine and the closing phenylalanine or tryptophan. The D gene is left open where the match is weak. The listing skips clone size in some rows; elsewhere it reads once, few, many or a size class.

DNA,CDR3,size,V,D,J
TGTGCCAGCATGCCGGGACAGGGATACACCATATATTTT,CASMPGQGYTIYF,once,TRBV2,TRBD1,TRBJ1-3
TGTGCCAGCAGTTCTAGACTAGCGGGACCCTACGAGCAGTACTTC,CASSSRLAGPYEQYF,.,TRBV27,TRBD2,TRBJ2-7
TGTGCCAGCAGTTTGGTCACAGGGGAGGCCGGGGAGCTGTTTTTT,CASSLVTGEAGELFF,.,TRBV27,.,TRBJ2-2
TGTGCCAGCATTCGGGCAGATACGCAGTATTTT,CASIRADTQYF,.,TRBV2,.,TRBJ2-3
TGTGCCAGCCAAGCGGGGAGGAACACTGAAGCTTTCTTT,CASQAGRNTEAFF,.,TRBV7-8,.,TRBJ1-1
TGTGCCAGCAGTTGGACTAGCGGGAGTGCCAAAAACATTCAGTACTTC,CASSWTSGSAKNIQYF,.,TRBV7-9,TRBD2,TRBJ2-4
TGTGCCAGCAGCTTGACGGGGAAAGAGCAGTACTTC,CASSLTGKEQYF,.,TRBV5-6,.,TRBJ2-7
TGTGCCAGCAGCGCACAGCTATCAACAGGGCCCGGCTACGAGCAGTACTTC,CASSAQLSTGPGYEQYF,.,TRBV9,.,TRBJ2-7
TGTGCCAGCAGCGATCTAGCGGGAGTGTTCAAAACCGGGGAGCTGTTTTTT,CASSDLAGVFKTGELFF,.,TRBV7-2,TRBD2,TRBJ2-2
TGTGCCAGCAGGGACAGGGTAATGAACACTGAAGCTTTCTTT,CASRDRVMNTEAFF,.,TRBV6-1,TRBD1,TRBJ1-1
TGCGCCAGCAGCTCGGGGACTAGCGGTTACACCGGGGAGCTGTTTTTT,CASSSGTSGYTGELFF,.,TRBV5-1,TRBD2,TRBJ2-2
TGTGCCAGCACCAACTCCCGGGGGACGGAAAGCTGGGACAATGAGCAGTTCTTC,CASTNSRGTESWDNEQFF,.,TRBV27,.,TRBJ2-1
TGTGCCAGCAGCCAAGGCTCCGGTCTAGCGTCCTACGAGCAGTACTTC,CASSQGSGLASYEQYF,.,TRBV4-2,.,TRBJ2-7
TGTGCCAGCAGCAGAAAGTCTCTCTCCTACAATGAGCAGTTCTTC,CASSRKSLSYNEQFF,.,TRBV7-9,.,TRBJ2-1
TGTGCCAGCAGCCCGGGTGGACAGACCTATGGCTACACCTTC,CASSPGGQTYGYTF,.,TRBV7-6,.,TRBJ1-2
TGCGCCAGCAGCCTCGCACAGGGACTGAACACTGAAGCTTTCTTT,CASSLAQGLNTEAFF,.,TRBV5-1,.,TRBJ1-1
TGTGCCACCGCCGGCAGGGCTTATGAGCAGTTCTTC,CATAGRAYEQFF,.,TRBV6-5,.,TRBJ2-1
TGTGCCATCAGTGACAGGGGAAGGTCTGGAAACACCATATATTTT,CAISDRGRSGNTIYF,.,TRBV10-3,.,TRBJ1-3
TGCAGCGTGCGACCGGGACAGGGGCGGGACACCGGGGAGCTGTTTTTT,CSVRPGQGRDTGELFF,.,TRBV29-1,TRBD1,TRBJ2-2
TGTGCCAGCAGCCGAACAGGGTTTGTCCACGAGCAGTACTTC,CASSRTGFVHEQYF,.,TRBV7-8,.,TRBJ2-7
TGTGCCAGCAGTTGGAGGGGGCTTGGCTACAATGAGCAGTTCTTC,CASSWRGLGYNEQFF,.,TRBV27,.,TRBJ2-1
TGTGCCAGCAGGCAACTAGCGGGAGCAAGTAATGAGCAGTTCTTC,CASRQLAGASNEQFF,.,TRBV27,TRBD2,TRBJ2-1